This TCR beta chain originates from a study of blood T cell repertoires in COVID-19. Using immunoSEQ multiplex PCR, the repertoire was profiled, and TCRdb retains in-frame clones only, with some absent. This sample yields fewer than 85,000 clones, of which roughly 80% are seen a single time; roughly 4.8% belongs to the top ten. The germline V and J ends were trimmed by 5 bases and 6 bases, with 11 bases remaining between them. This CDR3 is 13 amino acids long. Germline assignment: CDR1 MGHDK and CDR2 SYGVNS. The sequencing input was peripheral blood. This sequence was found in a woman aged 80 or over with active or convalescent COVID-19. The rearrangement links TRBV25-1 to TRBJ1-5, with unresolved D. CDR3 nucleotide sequence: TGTGCCAGCAGTAATGGAGGTAGTCAGCCCCAGCATTTT. Amino acid sequence: CASSNGGSQPQHF. Filled out from reference TRBV25-1 and TRBJ1-5, the complete variable domain reads EADIYQTPRYLVIGTGKKITLECSQTMGHDKMYWYQQDPGMELHLIHYSYGVNSTEKGDLSSESTVSRIRTEHFPLTLESARPSHTSQYLCASSNGGSQPQHFGDGTRLSIL.